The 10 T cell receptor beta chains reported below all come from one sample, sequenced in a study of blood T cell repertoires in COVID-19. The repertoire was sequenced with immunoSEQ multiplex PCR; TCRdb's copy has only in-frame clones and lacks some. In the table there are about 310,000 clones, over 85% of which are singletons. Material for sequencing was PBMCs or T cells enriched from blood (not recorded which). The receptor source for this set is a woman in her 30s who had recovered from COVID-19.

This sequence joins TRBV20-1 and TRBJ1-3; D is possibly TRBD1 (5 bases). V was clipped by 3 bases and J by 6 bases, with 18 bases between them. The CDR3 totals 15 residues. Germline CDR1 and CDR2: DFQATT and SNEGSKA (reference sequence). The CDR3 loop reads CSASGEGRLPNTIYF. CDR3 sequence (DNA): TGCAGTGCTAGTGGGGAGGGACGGTTGCCAAACACCATATATTTT.

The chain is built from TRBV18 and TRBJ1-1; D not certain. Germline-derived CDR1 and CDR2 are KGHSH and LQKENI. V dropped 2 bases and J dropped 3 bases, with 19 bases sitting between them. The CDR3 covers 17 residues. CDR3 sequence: CASSPLHLQEVDTEAFF. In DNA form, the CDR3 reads TGTGCCAGCTCACCATTGCACCTCCAAGAGGTGGACACTGAAGCTTTCTTT.

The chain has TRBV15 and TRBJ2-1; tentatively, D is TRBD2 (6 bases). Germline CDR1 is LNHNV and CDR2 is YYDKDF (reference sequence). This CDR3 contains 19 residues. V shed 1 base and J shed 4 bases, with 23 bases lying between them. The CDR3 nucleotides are TGTGCCACCAGCAGAGTAATCGGCGGGATCGCAGGCGGTTACAATGAGCAGTTCTTC. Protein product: CATSRVIGGIAGGYNEQFF.

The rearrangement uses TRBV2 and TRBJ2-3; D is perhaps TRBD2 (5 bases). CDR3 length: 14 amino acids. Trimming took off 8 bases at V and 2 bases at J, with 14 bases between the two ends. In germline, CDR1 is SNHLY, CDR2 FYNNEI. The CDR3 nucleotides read TGTGCCAGCCTATCCAGCGGATACACAGATACGCAGTATTTT. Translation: CASLSSGYTDTQYF. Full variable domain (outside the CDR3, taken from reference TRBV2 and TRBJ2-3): EPEVTQTPSHQVTQMGQEVILRCVPISNHLYFYWYRQILGQKVEFLVSFYNNEISEKSEIFDDQFSVERPDGSNFTLKIRSTKLEDSAMYFCASLSSGYTDTQYFGPGTRLTVL.

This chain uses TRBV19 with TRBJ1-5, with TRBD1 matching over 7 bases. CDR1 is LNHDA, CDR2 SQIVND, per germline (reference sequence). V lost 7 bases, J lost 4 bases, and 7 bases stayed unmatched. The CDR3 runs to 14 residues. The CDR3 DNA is TGTGCCAGTACCAAAGGGGGCCCTAATCAGCCCCAGCATTTT. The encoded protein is CASTKGGPNQPQHF.

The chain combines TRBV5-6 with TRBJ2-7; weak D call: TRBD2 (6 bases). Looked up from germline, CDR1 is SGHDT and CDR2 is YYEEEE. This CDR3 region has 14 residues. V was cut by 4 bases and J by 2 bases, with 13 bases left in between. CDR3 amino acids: CASSDGGWAYEQYF. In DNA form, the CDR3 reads TGTGCCAGCAGCGATGGGGGGTGGGCCTACGAGCAGTACTTC.

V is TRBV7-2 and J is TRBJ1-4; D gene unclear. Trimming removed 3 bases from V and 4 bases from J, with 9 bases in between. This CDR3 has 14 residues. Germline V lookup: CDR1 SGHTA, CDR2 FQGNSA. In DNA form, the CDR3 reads TGTGCCAGCAGCTTTGCGGGATTTAATGAAAAACTGTTTTTT. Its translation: CASSFAGFNEKLFF. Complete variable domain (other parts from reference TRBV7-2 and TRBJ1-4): GAGVSQSPSNKVTEKGKDVELRCDPISGHTALYWYRQSLGQGLEFLIYFQGNSAPDKSGLPSDRFSAERTGGSVSTLTIQRTQQEDSAVYLCASSFAGFNEKLFFGSGTQLSVL.

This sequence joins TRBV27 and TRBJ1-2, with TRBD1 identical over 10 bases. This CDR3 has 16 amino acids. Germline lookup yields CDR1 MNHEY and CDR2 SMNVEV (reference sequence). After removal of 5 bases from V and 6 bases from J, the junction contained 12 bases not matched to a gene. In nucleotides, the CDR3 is TGTGCCAGCAGTCAAACATACCGGGACAGGGGCCATGGCTACACCTTC. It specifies CASSQTYRDRGHGYTF.

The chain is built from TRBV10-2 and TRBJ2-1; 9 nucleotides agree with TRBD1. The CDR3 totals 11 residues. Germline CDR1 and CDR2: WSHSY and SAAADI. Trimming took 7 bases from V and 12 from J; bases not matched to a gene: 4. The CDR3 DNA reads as TGCGCCAGCATACAGGGGGCCGGGCAGTTCTTC. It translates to CASIQGAGQFF.

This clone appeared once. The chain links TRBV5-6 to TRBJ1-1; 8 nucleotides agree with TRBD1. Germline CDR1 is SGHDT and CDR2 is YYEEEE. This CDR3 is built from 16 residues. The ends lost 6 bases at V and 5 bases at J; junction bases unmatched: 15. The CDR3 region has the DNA TGTGCCAGCACCATGCAGGGGGCATTACTCAAAACTGAAGCTTTCTTT. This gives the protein CASTMQGALLKTEAFF.